This TCR beta chain was recovered during a study of T cell responses to AZD1222 COVID-19 vaccine. Points from the study as a whole: The peak T cell response came first, and repertoires were sampled only after it.

Libraries were prepared by immunoSEQ multiplex PCR; TCRdb keeps only in-frame clonotypes and omits some of them. Among about 66,000 clones listed, 60% to 85% were seen once. Germline CDR1 reads MDHEN; CDR2 reads SYDVKM. The CDR3 is 15 amino acids. Trimming took off 5 bases at V and 1 base at J, with 12 bases between the two ends. A word on this clone: The antigen is undetermined.

V and J are TRBV28 and TRBJ1-5; maybe TRBD1 (6 bases). The material sequenced was peripheral blood, taken 28 days after the second AZD1222 dose. The clonotype was recovered from an adult who received the AZD1222 COVID-19 vaccine. The CDR3 DNA is TGTGCCAGCAGTCCGATGCAGGGGAGCAATCAGCCCCAGCATTTT. Encoded protein: CASSPMQGSNQPQHF.